This record covers a single T cell receptor (beta chain). No cognate antigen has been identified for it. Within one base of it there is no much larger clone, and no base qualities were kept. TCRbeta CDR3 regions were amplified from genomic DNA using the immunoSEQ Assay, a bias-controlled multiplex PCR. The authors' analysis ran thus. The number of nucleated cells in each sample was estimated by amplification of reference gene primers within the assay. To quantify the absolute abundance of each unique TCRbeta CDR3 rearrangement, sequence reads were collapsed and filtered. For each sample, productive Simpson clonality was calculated as the square root of Simpson's diversity index over productive rearrangements. Sourced from immuneACCESS, this table was stored by TCRdb with only in-frame sequences that have V and J called. A share of the clones is absent; for the studies checked, an unresolved V gene accounts for under half, and the remainder has no known explanation. That table gives V, J and clone size, and the DNA gave D and trimming. For this sample the table gives about 95,000 clones, of which over 70% were detected only once. The leading ten clones occupy more than 20% of the sample.

Whole blood was collected in K2EDTA tubes by collaborating institutions according to the institutions' own protocols. For TCRbeta analysis, collaborators shipped samples in one of three forms: frozen whole blood, isolated PBMCs, or DNA extracted from either of those sample types. This sample is drawn from a study of blood T cell repertoires in COVID-19 (dated by TCRdb to 2020 to 2021). Regarding the study in general: The collaborator samples originated in the United States, Italy and Spain and spanned the acute and convalescent phases of COVID-19. The material from the prospective study consisted of cDNA or gDNA derived from T cells, B-cell-depleted T cells, or PBMCs. Where available, HLA class I and class II types were taken from metadata supplied by the sample provider and were not determined by assay-based typing. Sample metadata almost always included a de-identified subject ID, COVID-19 status, age in years and sex. The samples were drawn from two sources: the first 160 participants of the ongoing ImmuneRACE study, and 1,254 subjects contributed by 6 global collaborators. Subjects who had been exposed to COVID-19, were actively infected with it, or had recovered from it provided the deeply sampled blood TCRbeta repertoires that made up the dataset. A freely available public database, intended as a resource for researchers studying the immune response to SARS-CoV-2, is where the repertoires were released. Summary of the overall study and its limitations: The amount of clinical and demographic metadata varied by source and participant and was provided uncurated.

The CDR3 contains 13 residues, cysteine and phenylalanine counted. The retained sequence is limited to the CDR3, 39 bases, with the frame set at the first base. V drops 1 base and J drops 11 bases, leaving 12 bases in between. The CDR1 and CDR2 encoded by the germline V gene are SNHLY and FYNNEI. This TCR was recovered from an older man with active or convalescent COVID-19. Sequencing was performed on peripheral blood. The chain couples TRBV2 to TRBJ2-1; no D gene is confidently identified. Here the CDR3 is given as CASSEGRLNQQFF. The sequence in DNA is TGTGCCAGCAGTGAAGGGCGGCTGAATCAGCAGTTCTTC.